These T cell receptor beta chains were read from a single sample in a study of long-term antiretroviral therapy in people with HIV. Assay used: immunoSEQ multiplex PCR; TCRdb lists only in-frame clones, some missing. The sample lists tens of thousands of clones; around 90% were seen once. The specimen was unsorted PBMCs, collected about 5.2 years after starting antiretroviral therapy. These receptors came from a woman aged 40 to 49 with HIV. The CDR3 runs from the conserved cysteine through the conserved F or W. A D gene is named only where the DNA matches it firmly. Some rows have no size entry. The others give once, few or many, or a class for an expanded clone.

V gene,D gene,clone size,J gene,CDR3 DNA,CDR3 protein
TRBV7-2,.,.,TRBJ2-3,TGTGCCAGCAGCTTAGAGAGCACAGATACGCAGTATTTT,CASSLESTDTQYF
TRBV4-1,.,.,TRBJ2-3,TGCGCCAGCAGCCAAGGACAGGCGGAGGTCGATACGCAGTATTTT,CASSQGQAEVDTQYF
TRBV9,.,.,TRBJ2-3,TGTGCCAGCAGCGCCAGGGTTGGTACAGATACGCAGTATTTT,CASSARVGTDTQYF
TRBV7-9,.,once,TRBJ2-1,TGTGCCAGCAGCTTCGGGGGTTACAATGAGCAGTTCTTC,CASSFGGYNEQFF
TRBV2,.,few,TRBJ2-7,TGTGCCAGCAGTGGACTCGTTACCTACGAGCAGTACTTC,CASSGLVTYEQYF
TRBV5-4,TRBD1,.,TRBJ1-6,TGTGCCAGCAGCTTCCCGACAGGGGAGTATAATTCACCCCTCCACTTT,CASSFPTGEYNSPLHF
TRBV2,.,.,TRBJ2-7,TGTGCCAGCAGTGAAGCGCTTGGGTCAGCCTACGAGCAGTACTTC,CASSEALGSAYEQYF
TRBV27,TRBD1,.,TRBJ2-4,TGTGCCAGCTACTCACTTGACAGGGTTAACATTCAGTACTTC,CASYSLDRVNIQYF
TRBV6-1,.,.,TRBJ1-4,TGTGCCAGCAGTCCATTTCGGGGTTTGTCTGAAAAACTGTTTTTT,CASSPFRGLSEKLFF
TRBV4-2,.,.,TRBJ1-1,TGTGCCAGCAGCCAAGGCCCCACTGAAGCTTTCTTT,CASSQGPTEAFF
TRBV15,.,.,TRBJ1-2,TGTGCCACCAGCAGAGACCCGGCCTATGGCTACACCTTC,CATSRDPAYGYTF
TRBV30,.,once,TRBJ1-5,TGTGCCTGGAGTGATACCCACAATGAGCCCCAGCATTTT,CAWSDTHNEPQHF
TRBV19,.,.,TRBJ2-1,TGTGCCAGTATGGAGGGGGGCTACAATGAGCAGTTCTTC,CASMEGGYNEQFF
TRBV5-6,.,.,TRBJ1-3,TGTGCCTCGTCGGACTCTGGAAACACCATATATTTT,CASSDSGNTIYF
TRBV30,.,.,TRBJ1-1,TGTGCCTGGAGTGTACCGTTTTTTAGTGAAGCTTTCTTT,CAWSVPFFSEAFF
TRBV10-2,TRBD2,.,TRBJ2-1,TGCGCCAGCAGACTAGCGGGGGGCACCAATGAGCAGTTCTTC,CASRLAGGTNEQFF
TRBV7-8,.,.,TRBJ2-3,TGTGCCAGCAGCTTTCCCAGGGATGGAGGCACGCAGTATTTT,CASSFPRDGGTQYF
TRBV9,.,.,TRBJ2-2,TGTGCCAGCAGCGTAGGGATAAACACCGGGGAGCTGTTTTTT,CASSVGINTGELFF
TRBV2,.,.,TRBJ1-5,TGTGCCAGCAGTGGGGAAGGAGGGGGTAATCATCAGCCCCAGCATTTT,CASSGEGGGNHQPQHF
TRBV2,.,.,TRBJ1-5,TGTGCCAGCAGTGAACCAGGGAACTATCAGCCCCAGCATTTT,CASSEPGNYQPQHF
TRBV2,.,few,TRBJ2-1,TGTGCCAGCAGCCCTAGACAGGAGCAGTTCTTC,CASSPRQEQFF
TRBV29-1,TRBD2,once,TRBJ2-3,TGCAGCGTTGACGGGAGGTCTATGGGCACAGATACGCAGTATTTT,CSVDGRSMGTDTQYF
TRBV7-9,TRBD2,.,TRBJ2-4,TGTGCCAGCAGCTTAACTAGCGGGAGCCTAAACATTCAGTACTTC,CASSLTSGSLNIQYF
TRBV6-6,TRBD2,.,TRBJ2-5,TGTGCCAGCAGCCCGATGGGGCGGGGGGAAGAGACCCAGTACTTC,CASSPMGRGEETQYF
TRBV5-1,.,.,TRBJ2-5,TGCGCCAGCAGCTTGTCCAGCCAAGAGACCCAGTACTTC,CASSLSSQETQYF
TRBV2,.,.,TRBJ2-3,TGTGCCAGCGCCCCCTCTAGCACAGATACGCAGTATTTT,CASAPSSTDTQYF
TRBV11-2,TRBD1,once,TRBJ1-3,TGTGCCAGCAGCCGAGGGGGCAACTCTGGAAACACCATATATTTT,CASSRGGNSGNTIYF
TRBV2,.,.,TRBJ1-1,TGTGCCAGCAGTGAGCCTAGATGGATCGGTGAAGCTTTCTTT,CASSEPRWIGEAFF
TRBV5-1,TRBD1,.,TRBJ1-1,TGCGCCAGCAGCTCACTAAGACAGGGAGGTAACACTGAAGCTTTCTTT,CASSSLRQGGNTEAFF
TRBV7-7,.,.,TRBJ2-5,TGTGCCAGCAGCTCTAAGGGTGGTCTCCAAGAGACCCAGTACTTC,CASSSKGGLQETQYF
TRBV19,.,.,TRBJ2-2,TGTGCCAGCCACCGAGGCACCGGGGAGCTGTTTTTT,CASHRGTGELFF
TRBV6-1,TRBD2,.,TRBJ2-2,TGTGCCAGCAGTGATCAAGGACTAGCGGGACCCGGGGAGCTGTTTTTT,CASSDQGLAGPGELFF
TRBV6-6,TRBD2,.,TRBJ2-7,TGTGCCAGCGGACCACTAGCGGGAGGTTTCTACGAGCAGTACTTC,CASGPLAGGFYEQYF
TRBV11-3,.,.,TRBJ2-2,TGTGCCAGCAGCCCCCACGACTACTTCACCGGGGAGCTGTTTTTT,CASSPHDYFTGELFF
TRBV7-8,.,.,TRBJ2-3,TGTGCCAGCAGCCCAGAAGAGGTATTCGACACAGATACGCAGTATTTT,CASSPEEVFDTDTQYF
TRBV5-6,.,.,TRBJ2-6,TGTGCCAGCAGCCGTAGGGGGTCTGGGGCCAACGTCCTGACTTTC,CASSRRGSGANVLTF
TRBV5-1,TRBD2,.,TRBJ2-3,TGCGCCAGCAGCAACCCTCGACTAGCGGATAGGGGGGCAGATACGCAGTATTTT,CASSNPRLADRGADTQYF
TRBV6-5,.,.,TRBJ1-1,TGTGCCACTCCTACTTACAATTCGGAAGCTTTCTTT,CATPTYNSEAFF
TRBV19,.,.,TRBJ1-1,TGTGCCAGTAGTATCCCGAACACTGAAGCTTTCTTT,CASSIPNTEAFF
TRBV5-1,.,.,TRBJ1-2,TGCGCCAGCAGCCGGGACTCGGAGATCGATGGCTACACCTTC,CASSRDSEIDGYTF
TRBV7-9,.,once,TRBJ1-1,TGTGCCAGCAGCTTGGACAGCCTTACTGAAGCTTTCTTT,CASSLDSLTEAFF
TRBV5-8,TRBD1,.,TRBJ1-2,TGTGCCAGCAGCTCCAGGGGGGTTGGCTACACCTTC,CASSSRGVGYTF
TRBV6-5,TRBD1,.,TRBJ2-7,TGTGCCAGCAGTTACGACAGGGGGCGCCACGAGCAGTACTTC,CASSYDRGRHEQYF
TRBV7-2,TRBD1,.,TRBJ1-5,TGTGCCAGCAGCAGGACAGGGGGCAATCAGCCCCAGCATTTT,CASSRTGGNQPQHF